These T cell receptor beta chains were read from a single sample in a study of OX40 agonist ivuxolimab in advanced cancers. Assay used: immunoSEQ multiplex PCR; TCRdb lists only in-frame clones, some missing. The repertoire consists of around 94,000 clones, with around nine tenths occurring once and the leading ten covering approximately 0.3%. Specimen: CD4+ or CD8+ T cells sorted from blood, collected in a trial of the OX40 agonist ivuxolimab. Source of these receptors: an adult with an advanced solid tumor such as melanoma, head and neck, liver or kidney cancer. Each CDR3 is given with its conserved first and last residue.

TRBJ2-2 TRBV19 CASSIVDTGELFF
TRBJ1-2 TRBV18 CASSPNPLDLTGYTF
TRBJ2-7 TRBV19 CASSIDQWEPYEQYF
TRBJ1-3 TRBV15 CATSREDRVGNSGNTIYF
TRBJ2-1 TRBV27 CASSLYPGAPPGDEQFF
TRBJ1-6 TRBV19 CASSTFLSSYNSPLHF
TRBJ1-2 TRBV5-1 CASSIGERRTNYGYTF
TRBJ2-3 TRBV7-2 CSGTSMATDTQYF
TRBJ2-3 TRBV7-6 CASSTAQGAGDTQYF
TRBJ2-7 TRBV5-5 CASSLSQGSSYEQYF
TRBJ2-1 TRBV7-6 CASSLKRGGFSEQFF
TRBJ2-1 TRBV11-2 CASSPPGLRAYNEQFF
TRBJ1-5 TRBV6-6 CASSYGTANNQPQHF
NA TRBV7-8 CASRLAGGYEQYF